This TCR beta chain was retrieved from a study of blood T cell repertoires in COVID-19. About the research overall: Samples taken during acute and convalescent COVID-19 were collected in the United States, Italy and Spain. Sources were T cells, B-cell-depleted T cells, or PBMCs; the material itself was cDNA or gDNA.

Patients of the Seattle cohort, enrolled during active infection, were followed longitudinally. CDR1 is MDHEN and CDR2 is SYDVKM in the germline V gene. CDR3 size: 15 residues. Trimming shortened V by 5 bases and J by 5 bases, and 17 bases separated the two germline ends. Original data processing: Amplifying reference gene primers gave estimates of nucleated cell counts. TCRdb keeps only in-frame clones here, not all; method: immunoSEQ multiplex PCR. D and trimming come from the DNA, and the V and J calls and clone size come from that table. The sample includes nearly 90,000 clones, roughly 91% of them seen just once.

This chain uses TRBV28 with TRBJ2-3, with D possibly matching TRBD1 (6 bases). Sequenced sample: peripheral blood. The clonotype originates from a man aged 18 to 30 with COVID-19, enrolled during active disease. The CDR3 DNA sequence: TGTGCCAGCAGTCTACGACGGCGAGGGGGAGATACGCAGTATTTT. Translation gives CASSLRRRGGDTQYF.